The 24 T cell receptor beta chains given below trace back to one sample, sequenced in a study of cytomegalovirus exposure and HLA in healthy donors. Clones were sequenced by immunoSEQ multiplex PCR, and TCRdb holds only the in-frame ones, with some missing. The table has 150,000 to 170,000 clones, 86% seen once; the top ten hold approximately 20%. The source material was PBMCs. The receptors derive from a man younger than 35 in good health and CMV-seropositive.

The rearrangement joins TRBV5-5 to TRBJ1-2; no reliable D call. CDR3 length: 14 residues. The V gene's germline CDR1 is SGHKS and CDR2 YYEKEE (reference sequence). Trimming cost V 3 bases and J 8 bases, with 17 bases left between them. CDR3 sequence (DNA): TGTGCCAGCAGCTCGCCGTGGGCTGATGAGGGCTACACCTTC. Translating it yields CASSSPWADEGYTF. The whole variable domain, filled in from reference TRBV5-5 and TRBJ1-2, reads DAGVTQSPTHLIKTRGQQVTLRCSPISGHKSVSWYQQVLGQGPQFIFQYYEKEERGRGNFPDRFSARQFPNYSSELNVNALLLGDSALYLCASSSPWADEGYTFGSGTRLTVV.

The chain is built from TRBV6-5 and TRBJ1-5; possibly TRBD1 for D (6 bases). V was cut by 6 bases and J by 0 bases, with 9 bases left in between. Per germline, CDR1 MNHEY and CDR2 SVGAGI. There are 14 residues in the CDR3. In nucleotides, the CDR3 is TGTGCCAGCAGCCAGGGGTATAGCAATCAGCCCCAGCATTTT. Translating it yields CASSQGYSNQPQHF.

The gene calls are TRBV11-3 and TRBJ2-2, with TRBD2 identical over 7 bases. The CDR3 has 15 residues. Germline V gene sequence: CDR1 SGHNT, CDR2 YENEEA. The junction had 8 bases not matched to a gene; V was cut back by 4 bases and J by 6 bases. CDR3 protein: CASSSRGRAAGELFF. CDR3 sequence (DNA): TGTGCCAGCAGCTCCCGGGGGAGGGCCGCCGGGGAGCTGTTTTTT. Together with reference TRBV11-3 and TRBJ2-2, the CDR3 gives the full variable domain: EAGVVQSPRYKIIEKKQPVAFWCNPISGHNTLYWYLQNLGQGPELLIRYENEEAVDDSQLPKDRFSAERLKGVDSTLKIQPAELGDSAVYLCASSSRGRAAGELFFGEGSRLTVL.

The chain carries TRBV15 and TRBJ2-7; TRBD2 matches at 10 bases. The germline CDR1 and CDR2 sequences are LNHNV and YYDKDF (reference sequence). The V gene end was trimmed by 1 base and the J gene end by 0 bases; junction bases not matched to a gene: 6. CDR3 size: 17 residues. CDR3 bases: TGTGCCACCAGCAGAGGACTAGCGGGCGGTAGCTCCTACGAGCAGTACTTC. Encoded protein: CATSRGLAGGSSYEQYF.

V gene TRBV19 combines with J gene TRBJ2-7, with D perhaps TRBD1 (5 bases). Germline V gives CDR1 LNHDA, CDR2 SQIVND (reference sequence). Trimming took 9 bases from V and 5 from J, leaving 14 bases between them. This CDR3 has 12 amino acids. The CDR3 reads CASAGPGHEQYF. The CDR3 nucleotides read TGTGCCAGCGCAGGGCCCGGGCACGAGCAGTACTTC.

CDR3 sequence: CASSPLAGGYNEQFF. CDR3 DNA sequence: TGTGCCAGCAGCCCGTTAGCGGGAGGGTACAATGAGCAGTTCTTC. This rearrangement joins TRBV7-2 to TRBJ2-1; TRBD2 matches at 11 bases. V lost 5 bases to trimming and J lost 4 bases; unmatched junction nucleotides: 4. Germline loops: CDR1 SGHTA, CDR2 FQGNSA. The CDR3 has 15 residues.

The chain has TRBV9 and TRBJ2-5; TRBD2 is a possible D gene (5 bases). CDR3 size: 15 residues. V lost 0 bases to trimming and J lost 2 bases, with 11 bases between them. Germline loops: CDR1 SGDLS, CDR2 YYNGEE. CDR3 protein: CASSVGNGGQETQYF. CDR3 bases: TGTGCCAGCAGCGTAGGGAATGGCGGGCAAGAGACCCAGTACTTC.

This chain uses TRBV11-2 with TRBJ1-1; 9 positions match TRBD1. Germline V CDR1 and CDR2: SGHAT, FQNNGV. The V segment lost 2 bases and the J segment 3 bases; nucleotides outside the gene matches: 7. This CDR3 is 16 amino acids long. The CDR3 reads CASSLLVTGGDTEAFF. CDR3 nucleotide sequence: TGTGCCAGCAGCTTACTGGTGACAGGGGGGGACACTGAAGCTTTCTTT.

V and J are TRBV5-6 and TRBJ1-1; no clear D gene. From germline, CDR1 is SGHDT and CDR2 YYEEEE. This CDR3 has 13 amino acids. V was clipped by 5 bases and J by 3 bases, with 11 bases between them. CDR3 coding DNA: TGTGCCAGCAGTTATGTGAGGTACACTGAAGCTTTCTTT. This sequence encodes CASSYVRYTEAFF.

The chain has TRBV5-1 and TRBJ2-1, with a tentative D call TRBD2 (5 bases). Trimming took 3 bases from V and 0 from J, leaving 10 bases between them. This CDR3 is built from 15 residues. CDR1 and CDR2 from the germline V gene are SGHRS and YFSETQ. Here the CDR3 DNA reads TGCGCCAGCAGCTCCGAGGGCGGCTCCTACAATGAGCAGTTCTTC. Protein sequence: CASSSEGGSYNEQFF. Together with reference TRBV5-1 and TRBJ2-1, the CDR3 gives the full variable domain: KAGVTQTPRYLIKTRGQQVTLSCSPISGHRSVSWYQQTPGQGLQFLFEYFSETQRNKGNFPGRFSGRQFSNSRSEMNVSTLELGDSALYLCASSSEGGSYNEQFFGPGTRLTVL.

The chain has TRBV27 and TRBJ2-7, with 8 bases identical to TRBD2. Germline trimming cut 2 bases from V and 4 bases from J; bases unmatched to any gene: 1. Germline loops: CDR1 MNHEY, CDR2 SMNVEV (reference sequence). CDR3 length: 13 residues. The CDR3 is CASSLAGGYEQYF. The CDR3 DNA is TGTGCCAGCAGTTTAGCGGGGGGTTACGAGCAGTACTTC.

This chain connects TRBV6-1 to TRBJ1-1, with D unclear. CDR3 length: 16 residues. V lost 2 bases to trimming and J lost 0 bases, with 13 bases between them. In germline, CDR1 is MNHNS, CDR2 SASEGT. The CDR3 DNA is TGTGCCAGCAGTGAAAACCAATACTCCATGAACACTGAAGCTTTCTTT. Its translation is CASSENQYSMNTEAFF.

V gene TRBV7-2 combines with J gene TRBJ2-1; a possible D gene is TRBD1 (8 bases). CDR3 size: 16 residues. Germline CDR1 and CDR2: SGHTA and FQGNSA. Between the trimmed V and J ends, which lost 5 bases and 6 bases, there was a span of 20 bases. The CDR3 sequence: CASSRRTGREVNEQFF. The CDR3 DNA reads TGTGCCAGCAGCCGCAGGACAGGGAGGGAGGTCAATGAGCAGTTCTTC. The full variable domain, its missing parts supplied by reference TRBV7-2 and TRBJ2-1, is GAGVSQSPSNKVTEKGKDVELRCDPISGHTALYWYRQSLGQGLEFLIYFQGNSAPDKSGLPSDRFSAERTGGSVSTLTIQRTQQEDSAVYLCASSRRTGREVNEQFFGPGTRLTVL.

The rearrangement uses TRBV2 and TRBJ2-3; 8 bases agree with TRBD1. This CDR3 comprises 15 residues. CDR1 and CDR2 (germline): SNHLY, FYNNEI. V shed 6 bases and J 3 bases; nucleotides not matched to a gene: 8. Here the CDR3 DNA reads TGTGCCAGCAGCAGTATGGGACAGGAGACAGATACGCAGTATTTT. This gives the protein CASSSMGQETDTQYF.

In its sample, this clone was seen once. The chain links TRBV27 to TRBJ1-2; perhaps TRBD1 as D (5 bases). The CDR3 is 14 amino acids. The V end lost 4 bases, the J end lost 0 bases, and 9 bases lay between the germline ends. Per the germline V gene, CDR1 is MNHEY and CDR2 is SMNVEV (reference sequence). The CDR3 DNA reads TGTGCCAGCAGTTCACGGACACCTAACTATGGCTACACCTTC. This gives the protein CASSSRTPNYGYTF.

J is TRBJ2-3 and V is TRBV6-5; 10 bases map to TRBD2. The CDR3 length is 16 residues. Germline lookup yields CDR1 MNHEY and CDR2 SVGAGI. V lost 2 bases, J lost 3 bases, and 5 bases stayed unmatched. This CDR3 reads CASSYERGGSTDTQYF. The CDR3, as DNA: TGTGCCAGCAGTTACGAGCGGGGGGGGAGTACAGATACGCAGTATTTT.

The chain couples TRBV11-2 to TRBJ1-1; D not certain. The V and J ends lost 3 bases and 4 bases respectively, with 15 bases between them. This CDR3 is built from 15 residues. In germline, CDR1 is SGHAT, CDR2 FQNNGV. The CDR3 spells CASSFLADLGTEAFF. CDR3 nucleotides: TGTGCCAGCAGCTTTTTAGCGGACTTGGGCACTGAAGCTTTCTTT.

This clone showed up just once. The chain uses TRBV27 and TRBJ2-1; 9 bases map to TRBD1. Germline V CDR1 and CDR2: MNHEY, SMNVEV (reference sequence). The CDR3 is made up of 15 amino acids. The J segment lost 7 bases and the V segment lost 5 bases, leaving 9 bases of the junction unmatched. The CDR3 region has the DNA TGTGCCAGCAGTCCCCGGTGGGGGACAGGGAATGAGCAGTTCTTC. This gives the protein CASSPRWGTGNEQFF.

This chain joins TRBV7-9 and TRBJ2-7; D remains unclear. Germline V gene data show CDR1 as SEHNR and CDR2 as FQNEAQ (reference sequence). V lost 8 bases and J 5 bases, leaving 10 bases between the germline ends. This CDR3 has 11 amino acids. The CDR3 loop is CASRQFDEQYF. The CDR3 nucleotides read TGTGCCAGCCGCCAGTTTGACGAGCAGTACTTC.

This clone has just a few counts. The J gene is TRBJ2-1, the V gene TRBV6-6, with 9 bases aligning to TRBD2. J lost 4 bases, V lost 5 bases, and 6 bases had no gene match. Germline values: CDR1 MNHNY, CDR2 SVGAGI (reference sequence). The CDR3 loop spans 15 amino acids. The CDR3 DNA reads as TGTGCCAGCAGTCCATCTAGCGGGGCTTACAATGAGCAGTTCTTC. Its protein is CASSPSSGAYNEQFF.

The genes are TRBV27 and TRBJ1-1, with D possibly being TRBD1 (5 bases). V lost 5 bases to trimming and J lost 3 bases, with 13 bases between them. This CDR3 region has 14 residues. CDR1 and CDR2 (germline): MNHEY, SMNVEV (reference sequence). The DNA of the CDR3 is TGTGCCAGCAGTGCCCGGGGAGGGGACACTGAAGCTTTCTTT. This encodes CASSARGGDTEAFF.

The gene calls are TRBV7-9 and TRBJ2-1; 13 bases are shared with TRBD2. J gave up 7 bases and V 5 bases, and 8 bases lay outside the gene matches. CDR1 is SEHNR and CDR2 is FQNEAQ in the germline V gene (reference sequence). CDR3 length equals 16 residues. The CDR3 here is CASSPAGTSGINEQFF. For the CDR3, the DNA is TGTGCCAGCAGCCCGGCCGGGACTAGCGGGATAAATGAGCAGTTCTTC.

The genes are TRBV4-3 and TRBJ1-1; the D gene is possibly TRBD1 (5 bases). The germline V gene encodes CDR1 LGHNA and CDR2 YSLEER. The V end was cut by 1 base, the J end by 1 base, with 13 bases between. This CDR3 contains 16 residues. The CDR3 region has the DNA TGCGCCAGCAGCCAAGGTAGCGCGGGGGGGAACACTGAAGCTTTCTTT. It translates to CASSQGSAGGNTEAFF.

This clone was recorded only once. The chain has TRBV7-2 and TRBJ1-2; the D gene is possibly TRBD1 (5 bases). CDR1 is SGHTA, CDR2 FQGNSA, per germline. The CDR3 runs 14 residues. V lost 3 bases, J lost 4 bases, and 12 bases lay in between. This chain's CDR3 is CASSLEEGPYGYTF. The CDR3 coding sequence is TGTGCCAGCAGCTTGGAGGAGGGGCCCTATGGCTACACCTTC. Complete variable domain (other parts from reference TRBV7-2 and TRBJ1-2): GAGVSQSPSNKVTEKGKDVELRCDPISGHTALYWYRQSLGQGLEFLIYFQGNSAPDKSGLPSDRFSAERTGGSVSTLTIQRTQQEDSAVYLCASSLEEGPYGYTFGSGTRLTVV.